The 11 T cell receptor beta chains reported below all come from one sample, sequenced in a study of regulatory T cells in long-lasting Graves disease (dated by TCRdb to about 2021). The intended sense of this specimen's time point label: newly diagnosed GD, antithyroid drugs for less than 3 months. For both TCR sequencing and RNA sequencing, RNA was extracted from PBMCs using TRIzol. Receptor amplification or capture employed multiplex PCR. The sequencing machine was an Illumina HiSeq 4000. CDR3 regions were amplified by Arm-PCR with iRepertoire HTBI primers to construct TCR beta libraries. The raw public data were reprocessed by TCRdb itself: fastp quality trimming at Q25, MiXCR clonotype calling, in-frame beta chains only. Rows are combined by CDR3 protein, so each entry shows the most common genes and DNA. The sample profile shows under 250,000 distinct CDR3 sequences; around a fifth of them were found once. 10% to 15% of the sample is in the top ten clones.

The sample was also reused in another study, on T cells in Graves' hyperthyroidism and ophthalmopathy.

This specimen was peripheral blood mononuclear cells (PBMCs), taken at new diagnosis, from a patient treated with antithyroid drugs. The receptors here all came from a woman aged 25 to 39 with Graves disease. Donor details come from another sample of the same person, matched by shared clones.

The CDR3 reads CASRAGEESTSEKLFF. For the CDR3, the DNA is TGTGCCAGCAGGGCAGGGGAGGAGTCAACGAGTGAAAAACTGTTTTTT. The J gene is TRBJ1-4, the V gene TRBV11-2, with a tentative D call TRBD1 (6 bases). The germline V gene encodes CDR1 SGHAT and CDR2 FQNNGV. V was shortened by 6 bases and J by 7 bases, with 21 bases between the two germline ends. The CDR3 covers 16 residues.

This clonotype was counted at least ten times. The rearrangement joins TRBV11-1 to TRBJ2-1; D possibly matches TRBD1 or TRBD2 (5 bases each). The V end lost 3 bases, the J end lost 0 bases, and 12 bases lay between the germline ends. This CDR3 comprises 16 residues. Germline V gene sequence: CDR1 SGHAT, CDR2 FQDESV (reference sequence). The CDR3 loop reads CASSFGTESSYNEQFF. In DNA form, the CDR3 reads TGTGCCAGCAGCTTCGGGACCGAGAGCTCCTACAATGAGCAGTTCTTC.

The table lists this clonotype with many counts. The chain has TRBV7-6 and TRBJ2-3; D not resolved. Germline assignment: CDR1 SGHVS and CDR2 FNYEAQ. The V end was cut by 2 bases, the J end by 4 bases, with 10 bases between. The CDR3 covers 14 residues. Written as DNA, the CDR3 is TGTGCCAGCAGCTTATCTAGGGTTCCAGATACGCAGTATTTT. This translates into CASSLSRVPDTQYF.

This clonotype was counted at least ten times. This rearrangement joins TRBV2 to TRBJ2-2; D remains unclear. Germline-derived CDR1 and CDR2 are SNHLY and FYNNEI. Trimming shortened V by 1 base and J by 6 bases, and 6 bases separated the two germline ends. The CDR3 covers 13 residues. The CDR3 nucleotides read TGTGCCAGCAGTGAAGTGGCGGCCGGGGAGCTGTTTTTT. This codes for CASSEVAAGELFF. Filled out from reference TRBV2 and TRBJ2-2, the complete variable domain reads EPEVTQTPSHQVTQMGQEVILRCVPISNHLYFYWYRQILGQKVEFLVSFYNNEISEKSEIFDDQFSVERPDGSNFTLKIRSTKLEDSAMYFCASSEVAAGELFFGEGSRLTVL.

This clonotype was seen ten or more times. V is TRBV20-1 and J is TRBJ2-3; unclear D gene. The CDR3 runs to 17 residues. V was cut by 1 base and J by 0 bases, with 17 bases left in between. CDR1 is DFQATT and CDR2 is SNEGSKA in the germline V gene (reference sequence). This CDR3 is CSARAPLAATSTDTQYF. As DNA, the CDR3 is TGCAGTGCTAGAGCCCCTTTAGCCGCCACTAGCACAGATACGCAGTATTTT.

This clonotype was recorded many times. The chain joins TRBV29-1 to TRBJ1-2; TRBD1 might be the D (6 bases). Trimming pared 7 bases from V and 7 bases from J, leaving 19 bases between. Per germline, CDR1 SQVTM and CDR2 ANQGSEA. This CDR3 contains 13 residues. The CDR3 is CSAGGGAVSGYTF. Written as DNA, the CDR3 is TGCAGCGCTGGGGGGGGGGCTGTTAGTGGCTACACCTTC.

This clonotype was seen repeatedly, ten times or more. V and J are TRBV19 and TRBJ1-1; D possibly corresponds to TRBD1 (5 bases). CDR1 is LNHDA, CDR2 SQIVND, per germline (reference sequence). With 7 bases removed from V and 5 bases from J, the gap between germline ends came to 17 bases. This CDR3 is 14 amino acids long. The CDR3 DNA follows: TGTGCCAGTATCCAGGGCCCCATGGGGACTGAAGCTTTCTTT. Protein product: CASIQGPMGTEAFF.

There are many counts of this clonotype. The chain uses TRBV20-1 and TRBJ2-5; D not resolved. V lost 1 base to trimming and J lost 5 bases, with 11 bases between them. Germline loops: CDR1 DFQATT, CDR2 SNEGSKA (reference sequence). The CDR3 runs 13 residues. The CDR3 bases are TGCAGTGCTAGAGTTTCATTAGGGGAGACCCAGTACTTC. Its translation is CSARVSLGETQYF.

The rearrangement links TRBV11-3 to TRBJ2-3; D could derive from TRBD1 or TRBD2 (5 bases each). The CDR3 totals 15 residues. Germline CDR1 and CDR2: SGHNT and YENEEA. Deletions cut 4 bases from V and 0 bases from J, with 11 bases between. The CDR3 here is CASSYRGGSTDTQYF. CDR3 nucleotide sequence: TGTGCCAGCAGCTATCGGGGCGGTAGCACAGATACGCAGTATTTT. Combining the CDR3 with reference TRBV11-3 and TRBJ2-3 gives the whole variable domain EAGVVQSPRYKIIEKKQPVAFWCNPISGHNTLYWYLQNLGQGPELLIRYENEEAVDDSQLPKDRFSAERLKGVDSTLKIQPAELGDSAVYLCASSYRGGSTDTQYFGPGTRLTVL.

This clonotype was observed a handful of times. The chain couples TRBV19 to TRBJ1-6, with a weak D call TRBD1 (6 bases). V was pared by 1 base and J by 7 bases, with 11 bases between. The CDR3 runs 15 residues. Looked up from germline, CDR1 is LNHDA and CDR2 is SQIVND (reference sequence). The CDR3 DNA sequence: TGTGCCAGTAGTATAGGGGGGCAGAGAAATTCACCCCTCCACTTT. It encodes CASSIGGQRNSPLHF.

V usage is TRBV6-2 or TRBV6-3 and J usage is TRBJ2-7; tentative D call: TRBD1 (6 bases). This CDR3 contains 15 residues. In germline, CDR1 is MNHEY, CDR2 SVGEGT. Trimming took off 7 bases at V and 1 base at J, with 17 bases between the two ends. As DNA, the CDR3 is TGTGCCAGCAAGGGGGAACCCGACGGGTCCTACGAGCAGTACTTC. This encodes CASKGEPDGSYEQYF.